This entry lists 14 T cell receptor beta chains sequenced from one sample in a study of T cells in Graves' hyperthyroidism and ophthalmopathy. Regions amplified from RNA transcripts were the TCR beta CDR3 regions. The TCR CDR3 first-round RT-PCR relied on the HTBI primer set. TCRdb processed the multiplex PCR reads anew with MiXCR; each CDR3 protein has one entry. The sample has approximately 400,000 distinct CDR3 sequences, approximately 25% seen once; the top ten hold over 70%. The sequenced material came from blood. These receptors were taken from a man aged 50-59 years with Graves' hyperthyroidism.

The table lists this clonotype with many counts. The CDR3 DNA is TGTGCCAGCAGCGTCCGGGACAGACCCTACGAGCAGTACTTC. Translating it yields CASSVRDRPYEQYF. The chain uses TRBV9 and TRBJ2-7, with 7 bases aligning to TRBD1. This CDR3 has 14 residues. Trimming removed 2 bases from V and 2 bases from J; junction bases left unmatched: 4. Germline V gene sequence: CDR1 SGDLS, CDR2 YYNGEE.

The gene calls are TRBV5-1 and TRBJ2-7; 7 bases match TRBD2. CDR1 SGHRS and CDR2 YFSETQ come from the germline V gene. This CDR3 has 14 amino acids. J was trimmed by 0 bases and V by 3 bases; bases with no gene match: 3. The CDR3 bases are TGCGCCAGCAGCTCGGCTAGCGGCTCCTACGAGCAGTACTTC. Protein sequence: CASSSASGSYEQYF.

This chain joins TRBV5-1 and TRBJ2-1; TRBD1 matches at 11 bases. This CDR3 is 16 amino acids long. CDR1 is SGHRS, CDR2 YFSETQ, per germline. V shed 1 base, J shed 4 bases, and the junction held 4 bases outside the gene matches. For the CDR3, the DNA is TGCGCCAGCAGCTTGTATGGGACAGGGGGGTACAATGAGCAGTTCTTC. Its protein is CASSLYGTGGYNEQFF. Drawing the rest from reference TRBV5-1 and TRBJ2-1, the complete variable domain is KAGVTQTPRYLIKTRGQQVTLSCSPISGHRSVSWYQQTPGQGLQFLFEYFSETQRNKGNFPGRFSGRQFSNSRSEMNVSTLELGDSALYLCASSLYGTGGYNEQFFGPGTRLTVL.

Worth noting for this clonotype: At one of its ends the junction is not consistent with the germline gene, which may arise from a read error. This chain connects TRBV7-6 to TRBJ2-3, with 7 nucleotides matching TRBD1. Germline V gives CDR1 SGHVS, CDR2 FNYEAQ. The CDR3 sequence is 14 residues long. The CDR3 DNA sequence: TGTACCAGCAGCTCGGGGACAGTAGCAGATACGCAGTATTTT. Residues: CTSSSGTVADTQYF.

A few counts support this clonotype. The chain combines TRBV7-2 with TRBJ2-1, with 10 bases aligning to TRBD2. The CDR3 has 15 amino acids. Germline loops: CDR1 SGHTA, CDR2 FQGNSA. The V segment lost 3 bases and the J segment 9 bases; nucleotides outside the gene matches: 8. The CDR3 coding sequence is TGTGCCAGCAGCTTGACTAGCGGGCAGTGGAGTGAGCAGTTCTTC. Protein product: CASSLTSGQWSEQFF.

This clonotype was found many times. This chain uses TRBV27 with TRBJ2-3; no clear D. Germline assignment: CDR1 MNHEY and CDR2 SMNVEV (reference sequence). CDR3 length: 16 amino acids. V lost 4 bases to trimming and J lost 0 bases, with 14 bases between them. The CDR3 is CASSSFLASSTDTQYF. For the CDR3, the DNA is TGTGCCAGCAGTTCCTTTTTGGCGTCTAGCACAGATACGCAGTATTTT.

This clonotype occurred a few times. The V gene is TRBV24-1, the J gene TRBJ2-7; D may match TRBD1 or TRBD2 (5 bases each). This CDR3 spans 13 amino acids. Germline loops: CDR1 KGHDR, CDR2 SFDVKD. Trimming left V 7 bases short and J 0 bases short, with 9 bases between. CDR3 amino acids: CATRSGTSYEQYF. In DNA form, the CDR3 reads TGTGCCACCAGGTCAGGGACCTCCTACGAGCAGTACTTC.

V gene TRBV18 combines with J gene TRBJ2-7; no firm D call. Germline values: CDR1 KGHSH, CDR2 LQKENI. V lost 4 bases and J 5 bases, leaving 9 bases between the germline ends. The CDR3 contains 12 residues. In nucleotides, the CDR3 is TGTGCCAGCTCACGTTCGGCCAACGAGCAGTACTTC. The encoded protein is CASSRSANEQYF.

This clonotype was detected only a few times. The genes are TRBV28 and TRBJ2-3; 12 bases match TRBD2. The V segment lost 5 bases and the J segment 6 bases; nucleotides outside the gene matches: 6. CDR3 length equals 15 residues. Germline CDR1 is MDHEN and CDR2 is SYDVKM. Here the CDR3 reads CASSAPSGGVDTQYF. The CDR3 DNA follows: TGTGCCAGCAGTGCCCCTAGCGGGGGGGTCGATACGCAGTATTTT.

With regard to this clonotype: An end of the junction does not agree with germline; a read error may underlie this. The chain has TRBV12-3 or TRBV12-4 and TRBJ2-7, with 7 bases matching TRBD1. The CDR3 loop spans 16 amino acids. This CDR3 reads CASANPGQETSYEQHF. As DNA, the CDR3 is TGTGCCAGCGCTAACCCTGGACAGGAAACCTCCTACGAGCAGCACTTC.

This clonotype was detected ten times or more. This chain uses TRBV28 with TRBJ1-5; D possibly corresponds to TRBD1 (5 bases). The germline V and J ends were trimmed by 4 bases and 6 bases, with 13 bases remaining between them. In germline, CDR1 is MDHEN, CDR2 SYDVKM. This CDR3 spans 14 amino acids. Here the CDR3 DNA reads TGTGCCAGCAGTTCCCAGGGTGCTGTTCAGCCCCAGCATTTT. Translation gives CASSSQGAVQPQHF.

This clonotype was picked up a small number of times. The V and J genes are TRBV27 and TRBJ2-7, with 7 bases matching TRBD1. The trim removed 0 bases at V and 6 bases at J, leaving 8 bases unmatched. CDR3 length: 15 residues. Germline V CDR1 and CDR2: MNHEY, SMNVEV (reference sequence). The CDR3 DNA follows: TGTGCCAGCAGTTTATCCCCGACAGGGATTGGCGAGCAGTACTTC. Its protein is CASSLSPTGIGEQYF.

The J gene is TRBJ2-7, the V gene TRBV6-1; D is undetermined. This CDR3 is 15 amino acids long. The germline V and J ends were trimmed by 2 bases and 2 bases, with 13 bases remaining between them. CDR1 and CDR2 from the germline V gene are MNHNS and SASEGT. DNA for the CDR3: TGTGCCAGCAGTGAATATGGGTTCCCCACCTACGAGCAGTACTTC. Translation: CASSEYGFPTYEQYF.

This clonotype was found many times. The chain carries TRBV29-1 and TRBJ1-1; 7 positions agree with TRBD1. There are 12 residues in the CDR3. With V trimmed by 5 bases and J by 4 bases, 4 bases remained unmatched. Germline assignment: CDR1 SQVTM and CDR2 ANQGSEA. CDR3 DNA sequence: TGCAGCGTTCGATCAGGGGGCACTGAAGCTTTCTTT. As protein: CSVRSGGTEAFF. The variable domain in full, with the rest retrieved from reference TRBV29-1 and TRBJ1-1, is SAVISQKPSRDICQRGTSLTIQCQVDSQVTMMFWYRQQPGQSLTLIATANQGSEATYESGFVIDKFPISRPNLTFSTLTVSNMSPEDSSIYLCSVRSGGTEAFFGQGTRLTVV.